A selection of T cell receptor beta chains follows, all from one sample in a study of cytomegalovirus exposure and HLA in healthy donors. Repertoires were generated with immunoSEQ multiplex PCR, while TCRdb's copy carries only in-frame clones and drops some. The sample includes approximately 170,000 clones, around 68% seen only once; the top ten take approximately 1.4%. Sequenced sample: PBMCs. The source of these receptors is a girl aged 10-17 years in good health and CMV-seronegative. CDR3s include the opening cysteine and the closing phenylalanine or tryptophan. A D gene is named only where the DNA matches it firmly. Only part of the rows carry a size: once, few, many, or a class if the clone is expanded.

d_gene	v_gene	j_gene	abundance	CDR3nt	CDR3aa
TRBD2	TRBV4-2	TRBJ2-1	.	TGTGCCAGCAGCCAAGCTGGCGGGGGGGCGGCAATCTATGAGCAGTTCTTC	CASSQAGGGAAIYEQFF
.	TRBV29-1	TRBJ2-1	.	TGCAGCGTGGACGGGGGGCTGAGTAATGAGCAGTTCTTC	CSVDGGLSNEQFF
TRBD1	TRBV6-5	TRBJ1-1	few	TGTGCCAGCAGTTACTCGACAGGGGTGGCTTTCTTT	CASSYSTGVAFF
TRBD1	TRBV29-1	TRBJ2-7	once	TGCAGCGTTTTGGACAGGCCCAGCTCCTACGAGCAGTACTTC	CSVLDRPSSYEQYF
.	TRBV6-5	TRBJ1-3	.	TGTGCCAGCGGTTCGGGAAACACCATATATTTT	CASGSGNTIYF
.	TRBV7-9	TRBJ1-1	.	TGTGCCAGCAGCCTAGGGAGGACTGAAGCTTTCTTT	CASSLGRTEAFF
TRBD1	TRBV18	TRBJ1-2	few	TGTGCCAGCTCGGACAGGGGAGAAGGCTATGGCTACACCTTC	CASSDRGEGYGYTF
.	TRBV7-9	TRBJ1-2	.	TGTGCCAGCAGCTTAGGGGACACTATAAACTATGGCTACACCTTC	CASSLGDTINYGYTF
.	TRBV6-1	TRBJ1-1	.	TGTGCCAGCAGTGAAGGGCGGGGGGTTCACACTGAAGCTTTCTTT	CASSEGRGVHTEAFF
.	TRBV14	TRBJ2-1	.	TGTGCCAGCAGCGTCAGGGGCTACTACAATGAGCAGTTCTTC	CASSVRGYYNEQFF
.	TRBV6-5	TRBJ2-2	few	TGTGCCAGCAGTGCCGGGATCCTCACCGGGGAGCTGTTTTTT	CASSAGILTGELFF
.	TRBV4-1	TRBJ1-3	.	TGCGCCAGCAGTTATACAGCGGATGGAAACACCATATATTTT	CASSYTADGNTIYF
.	TRBV6-1	TRBJ1-1	.	TGTGCCAGCCCCTCCGGGTGGATGAACACTGAAGCTTTCTTT	CASPSGWMNTEAFF
TRBD1	TRBV5-1	TRBJ2-3	few	TGCGCCAGCAGCTCAACAGGGGGCCCAATCACAGATACGCAGTATTTT	CASSSTGGPITDTQYF
TRBD2	TRBV7-6	TRBJ2-5	.	TGTGCCAGCAGCTTAGGCAGCGGGGGGGTTGAGACCCAGTACTTC	CASSLGSGGVETQYF
.	TRBV13	TRBJ2-1	.	TGTGCCAGCACCCTCGGTAGCTCCTACAATGAGCAGTTCTTC	CASTLGSSYNEQFF
TRBD2	TRBV10-3	TRBJ2-7	.	TGTGCCATCAGTACGGGGACTAGCGGGGGCTACGAGCAGTACTTC	CAISTGTSGGYEQYF
.	TRBV5-1	TRBJ1-6	.	TGCGCCAGCAGCTTTGGGGCCGGGGGTTATAATTCACCCCTCCACTTT	CASSFGAGGYNSPLHF
.	TRBV9	TRBJ2-3	.	TGTGCCAGCAGCGTAGGTGGCTTATCTAGCACAGATACGCAGTATTTT	CASSVGGLSSTDTQYF
.	TRBV11-3	TRBJ2-1	.	TGTGCCAGCAGCTTAGAGAGGACCTACAATGAGCAGTTCTTC	CASSLERTYNEQFF
TRBD1	TRBV15	TRBJ2-1	.	TGTGCCACCAGCAGAGATCGCGACAGGGGTAGCAATGAGCAGTTCTTC	CATSRDRDRGSNEQFF
TRBD1	TRBV7-2	TRBJ1-3	.	TGTGCCAGCAGCTTAGTACCCGGACAGGACGGAGGCATATATTTT	CASSLVPGQDGGIYF
.	TRBV19	TRBJ1-2	.	TGTGCCAGTACCCTTGGGGGCGGCTACACCTTC	CASTLGGGYTF
TRBD1	TRBV10-3	TRBJ1-5	.	TGTGCCATCAGCGTTGGGACAGACGGCAATCAGCCCCAGCATTTT	CAISVGTDGNQPQHF
.	TRBV6-5	TRBJ1-4	few	TGTGCCAGCACCTGGACAAGCTCCAATGAAAAACTGTTTTTT	CASTWTSSNEKLFF
TRBD1	TRBV9	TRBJ2-3	.	TGTGCCAGCAGCGTAGCACTTACAGGGGGCGGAACAGATACGCAGTATTTT	CASSVALTGGGTDTQYF
TRBD1	TRBV4-1	TRBJ1-6	.	TGCGCCAGCAGCCAAGATATCGGGACAGCATTTTCGAGCTCCTATAATTCACCCCTCCACTTT	CASSQDIGTAFSSSYNSPLHF
TRBD2	TRBV7-2	TRBJ2-4	.	TGTGCCAGCAGTCGAGAAGCGGGGGGGCCGAACATTCAGTACTTC	CASSREAGGPNIQYF
.	TRBV29-1	TRBJ2-1	.	TGCAGCGTTGCTGGAGTTAGCTCCTACAATGAGCAGTTCTTC	CSVAGVSSYNEQFF
.	TRBV4-1	TRBJ1-2	.	TGCGCCAGCAGCACAGCGCGGGGGGATGGCTACACCTTC	CASSTARGDGYTF
TRBD2	TRBV15	TRBJ2-5	few	TGTGCCACCAGCAGAGATGCGCGGGGGCAAGAGACCCAGTACTTC	CATSRDARGQETQYF
.	TRBV7-6	TRBJ1-1	.	TGTGCCAGCAGCGGCGCGGGGTCCACTGAAGCTTTCTTT	CASSGAGSTEAFF
.	TRBV4-1	TRBJ2-1	few	TGCGCCAGCAGCTCCACCCTGAGGGAGACATACAATGAGCAGTTCTTC	CASSSTLRETYNEQFF
.	TRBV7-6	TRBJ1-2	.	TGTGCCAGCAGCCCAGGGTCCCTCTATGGCTACACCTTC	CASSPGSLYGYTF
TRBD1	TRBV2	TRBJ2-7	.	TGTGCCAGCCCCAAACAAGCCGGGACAGGGGGTTACGAGCAGTACTTC	CASPKQAGTGGYEQYF
.	TRBV2	TRBJ1-1	.	TGTGCCAGCAGCGAGACAGAAGCTGAAGCTTTCTTT	CASSETEAEAFF
.	TRBV5-4	TRBJ2-7	.	TGTGCCAGCAGCTTCGGGACATCTTACGAGCAGTACTTC	CASSFGTSYEQYF
.	TRBV18	TRBJ2-2	.	TGTGCCAGCTCACCGGGACTGCTGAACACCGGGGAGCTGTTTTTT	CASSPGLLNTGELFF
.	TRBV5-1	TRBJ1-4	.	TGCGCCAGCAGCCTGGACGTCGTCAGGGAAAAACTGTTTTTT	CASSLDVVREKLFF
TRBD2	TRBV5-1	TRBJ2-7	.	TGCGCCAGCAGCGGCAGCGGGGGGCTGAGCTCCTACGAGCAGTACTTC	CASSGSGGLSSYEQYF
.	TRBV4-2	TRBJ1-2	once	TGTGCCAGCAGCCGAGTCCTACAGGGATGGGAGGGCTACACCTTC	CASSRVLQGWEGYTF
TRBD1	TRBV10-2	TRBJ2-7	.	TGCGCCAGCAGTGACAGGACAGGGCTTTCCTACGAGCAGTACTTC	CASSDRTGLSYEQYF
TRBD1	TRBV15	TRBJ1-6	.	TGTGCCACCAGCAGTAGAACAGGGGAGAATTCACCCCTCCACTTT	CATSSRTGENSPLHF
.	TRBV6-1	TRBJ1-2	.	TGTGCCAGCAGGACGACGGGTGGCTACACCTTC	CASRTTGGYTF
.	TRBV6-1	TRBJ1-1	.	TGTGCCAGCAGTCTGAAAGGGGACACTGAAGCTTTCTTT	CASSLKGDTEAFF
TRBD2	TRBV7-3	TRBJ2-7	once	TGTGCCAGCAGCTGGGGGGTACTAGCGGCGAAACCCGGCGAGCAGTACTTC	CASSWGVLAAKPGEQYF
TRBD1	TRBV10-2	TRBJ1-1	.	TGCGCCAGCAGCCCCGGACAGGGGACCACTGAAGCTTTCTTT	CASSPGQGTTEAFF
TRBD1	TRBV6-5	TRBJ2-7	few	TGTGCCAGCCGCCTTAGGGACAGAGACTACGAGCAGTACTTC	CASRLRDRDYEQYF
.	TRBV2	TRBJ2-2	once	TGTGCCAGCAGTTCCGCGAACACCGGGGAGCTGTTTTTT	CASSSANTGELFF
.	TRBV7-9	TRBJ1-1	.	TGTGCCAGCAGCTTAGGGGCAGGGGTGAACACTGAAGCTTTCTTT	CASSLGAGVNTEAFF
.	TRBV19	TRBJ2-1	.	TGTGCCAGTAGTATGGTCACGAGGAATGAGCAGTTCTTC	CASSMVTRNEQFF
TRBD1	TRBV2	TRBJ2-7	.	TGTGCCAGCGGGCTAGGACAGGGTTCCTACGAGCAGTACTTC	CASGLGQGSYEQYF
TRBD1	TRBV5-5	TRBJ2-3	.	TGTGCCAGCAGCACCACAGGGGGCTTCACAGACACAGATACGCAGTATTTT	CASSTTGGFTDTDTQYF
TRBD1	TRBV4-1	TRBJ2-7	once	TGCGCCAGCAGCCCAGAGGACAGGGGCTACGAGCAGTACTTC	CASSPEDRGYEQYF
.	TRBV19	TRBJ1-2	.	TGTGCCAGTAGTTTCCAGGGCGGACAAAACTATGGCTACACCTTC	CASSFQGGQNYGYTF